This TCR beta chain was found in a study of T-cell reconstitution after alpha-beta-depleted transplantation in children. The germline gives CDR1 DFQATT, CDR2 SNEGSKA (reference sequence). This CDR3 contains 16 residues. The J segment lost 1 base and the V segment lost 3 bases, leaving 5 bases of the junction unmatched. For TCRbeta, the library was prepared with unique molecular identifiers. TCRdb called the PCR reads again in MiXCR, with one record for every CDR3 protein. This table has about 110,000 distinct CDR3 sequences, about a tenth appearing once. This chain joins TRBV20-1 and TRBJ2-3; 12 bases match TRBD2. The starting material was PBMCs, obtained before TCRalphabeta/CD19-depleted stem cell transplant. The clonotype originates from a boy younger than 10 with acute lymphoblastic leukemia, due to receive a stem cell transplant. In DNA, the CDR3 is TGCAGTGCTAGGACGACTAGCGGGGGAGGCACAGATACGCAGTATTTT. This encodes CSARTTSGGGTDTQYF.